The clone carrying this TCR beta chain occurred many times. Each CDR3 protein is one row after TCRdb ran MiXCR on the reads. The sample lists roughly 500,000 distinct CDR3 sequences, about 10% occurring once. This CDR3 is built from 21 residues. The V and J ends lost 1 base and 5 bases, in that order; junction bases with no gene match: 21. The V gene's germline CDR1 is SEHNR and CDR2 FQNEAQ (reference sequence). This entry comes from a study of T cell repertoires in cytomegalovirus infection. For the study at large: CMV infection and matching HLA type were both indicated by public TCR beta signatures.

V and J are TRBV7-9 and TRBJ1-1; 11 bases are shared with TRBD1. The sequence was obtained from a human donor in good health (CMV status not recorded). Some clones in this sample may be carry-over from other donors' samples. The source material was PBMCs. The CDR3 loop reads CASSLEGLRRTGGSTETEAFF. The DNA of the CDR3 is TGTGCCAGCAGCTTAGAAGGGTTACGCAGGACAGGGGGCTCTACGGAGACTGAAGCTTTCTTT. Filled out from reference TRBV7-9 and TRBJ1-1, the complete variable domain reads DTGVSQNPRHKITKRGQNVTFRCDPISEHNRLYWYRQTLGQGPEFLTYFQNEAQLEKSRLLSDRFSAERPKGSFSTLEIQRTEQGDSAMYLCASSLEGLRRTGGSTETEAFFGQGTRLTVV.